This T cell receptor (beta chain) is from a study of regulatory T cells in long-lasting Graves disease (dated by TCRdb to the early 2020s). With respect to the entire study: To count as having persistent Graves' disease, a patient had to have received antithyroid drug treatment for over 5 years with TSH receptor autoantibodies remaining persistently positive. This study used TCR sequencing and RNA sequencing of peripheral blood to compare persistent Graves' disease patients against newly diagnosed Graves' disease patients. The study was registered as a clinical trial and conducted in China. A total of roughly 35 samples were covered by TCR sequencing, comprising approximately 13 persistent and roughly 20 newly diagnosed Graves' disease patients. In the clinical cohort, patients with persistent Graves' disease had used antithyroid drugs for an average of around 9.9 years.

In light of the paper, this sample's time point label describes: persistent/refractory GD, antithyroid drugs over 5 years with positive TRAb. For both TCR sequencing and RNA sequencing, RNA was extracted from PBMCs using TRIzol. The diagnosis of Graves' disease was made according to American Thyroid Association guidelines. Patients for the study were recruited at an endocrinology department in Xi'an, China. From each patient, around 9.3 milliliters of peripheral blood was collected into an EDTA anticoagulant tube. Ficoll Paque Plus density gradient separation was used to isolate PBMCs, and no further T cell sorting was performed. RNA quality was checked with an Agilent 2100 Bioanalyzer and agarose gel, and concentration with a NanoDrop 2000. As to this clonotype: Its antigen is unknown. Base-call qualities are not available, and no considerably larger clone is one nucleotide away.

Libraries were built with multiplex PCR. The instrument was an Illumina HiSeq 4000. To build TCR beta libraries, CDR3 regions were amplified by Arm-PCR using iRepertoire HTBI primers. Before sequencing, the PCR products went through gel purification. Under the source paper's analysis protocol: Across samples, about 64 TRBV and approximately 15 TRBJ segments were identified and used for gene usage analysis of CDR3 amino acid clonotypes. COPE and FqMerger were used to merge filtered high-quality paired reads into contigs. Contigs were aligned with BLAST to IMGT TRBV, TRBD and TRBJ reference genes, and CDR3 was defined per IMGT. Clonotypes above 0.1% frequency were classified as highly expanded clones. Shannon entropy was used to measure repertoire diversity, and the Gini coefficient was used to measure V-J evenness. A clonotype was considered public if more than one individual shared it. The public reads were run again by TCRdb, first through fastp at Q25 and then through MiXCR, and only productive beta chains were kept. One record per CDR3 amino acid sequence lists the most common genes and DNA. For this entry, the V and J calls and clone size follow TCRdb and not the study's own pipeline. For this sample the table gives 430,000 or so distinct CDR3 sequences, of which around 20% were detected only once. Of the sample, roughly 13% falls within the top ten clones.

Beyond this particular receptor, the publication reports: A larger number of public clonotypes was shared among persistent patients (fewer than 3,000) than among newly diagnosed patients (about 990). Sequencing and analysis were restricted to the TCR beta chain. TRBV28, TRBJ1-2 and TRBJ2-5 were preferentially used in persistent disease, while TRBV20-1 and TRBJ2-1 were favored in newly diagnosed disease. The small sample size was acknowledged by the authors as a limitation that may reduce accuracy. Peripheral blood alone was examined, since thyroid tissue, which constituted the primary lesion, could not be accessed. Compared with newly diagnosed patients, persistent Graves' disease patients had lower TCR Shannon entropy and fewer highly expanded clones, which suggests clonal expansion.

The CDR3 has 14 amino acids, counting the end cysteine and phenylalanine. The read is trimmed to its CDR3 DNA, 42 bases read in frame from base 1. Based on the germline V gene, the CDR1 and CDR2 sequences are SGHTA and FQGNSA. V drops 1 base and J drops 0 bases, leaving 6 bases in between. The chain was built from TRBV7-2 and TRBJ1-1, with the D gene not clear enough to name. The sequencing used peripheral blood mononuclear cells (PBMCs), collected when the disease was refractory, from a patient treated with antithyroid drugs. This clonotype was obtained from a female donor with Graves disease. The nucleotide sequence reads TGTGCCAGCAGCTTAGAAAGGGTGAACACTGAAGCTTTCTTT. Translated, it reads CASSLERVNTEAFF.